Listed here are 26 T cell receptor beta chains from one sample, sequenced in a study of T cells after yellow fever vaccination. TCRdb ran MiXCR on the 5' RACE reads and lists one entry per CDR3 protein. This sample yields 250,000 to 400,000 distinct CDR3 sequences, of which over 4% are seen a single time; around 23% belongs to the top ten. Material: PBMCs, obtained 5 days after the yellow fever booster vaccination. These receptors were collected from a man between 18 and 35 years old who received the YFV17D yellow fever vaccine.

This clonotype has a handful of counts. The V and J genes are TRBV5-4 and TRBJ2-5, with D tentatively TRBD2 (5 bases). CDR3 size: 13 residues. Germline CDR1 is SGHNT and CDR2 is YYREEE (reference sequence). The ends were cut back, 3 bases at V and 5 bases at J, with 11 bases in the middle. CDR3 amino acids: CASSSPREETQYF. The CDR3 nucleotides are TGTGCCAGCAGCTCCCCTAGGGAGGAGACCCAGTACTTC.

This clonotype was detected only a few times. J is TRBJ2-3 and V is TRBV5-1; tentative D call: TRBD1 (6 bases). Germline values: CDR1 SGHRS, CDR2 YFSETQ. Trimming stripped 0 bases from V and 4 bases from J, with 9 bases between. The CDR3 loop spans 14 amino acids. CDR3 coding DNA: TGCGCCAGCAGCTTGGTGGGGGCCCCAGATACGCAGTATTTT. Encoded protein: CASSLVGAPDTQYF.

This clonotype was counted ten times or more. The chain uses TRBV7-2 and TRBJ1-2, with TRBD1 as a possible D gene (5 bases). In germline, CDR1 is SGHTA, CDR2 FQGNSA. The V end lost 1 base, the J end lost 4 bases, and 10 bases lay between the germline ends. The CDR3 consists of 14 residues. The CDR3 loop is CASSLGGLGYGYTF. CDR3 coding DNA: TGTGCCAGCAGCTTAGGGGGCTTAGGCTATGGCTACACCTTC.

This clonotype was recorded many times. This chain joins TRBV29-1 and TRBJ2-7; D gene unclear. Germline V CDR1 and CDR2: SQVTM, ANQGSEA. The CDR3 runs 12 residues. CDR3 DNA sequence: TGCCTGATTCAGAGAACCTTCTACGAGCAGTACGTC. It encodes CLIQRTFYEQYV.

This clonotype has just a few counts. This chain connects TRBV5-4 to TRBJ1-1; 10 bases align to TRBD1. Germline values: CDR1 SGHNT, CDR2 YYREEE (reference sequence). The CDR3 runs 14 residues. V gave up 5 bases and J gave up 6 bases; unmatched junction bases: 7. In nucleotides, the CDR3 is TGTGCCAGCAGGACAGGGGGCGCGTGGGCTGAAGCTTTCTTT. It translates to CASRTGGAWAEAFF.

In its sample, this clonotype was seen a few times. The chain joins TRBV4-2 to TRBJ2-3, with 10 bases lining up with TRBD2. Germline CDR1 reads LGHNA; CDR2 reads YNFKEQ. The V segment lost 5 bases and the J segment 6 bases; nucleotides outside the gene matches: 8. The CDR3 is 15 residues long. The CDR3 reads CASSWAGTSVDTQYF. The CDR3 DNA sequence: TGTGCCAGCAGCTGGGCCGGGACTAGCGTCGATACGCAGTATTTT.

This clonotype was seen a single time. This chain links TRBV27 with TRBJ1-1; D gene uncertain. The V gene's germline CDR1 is MNHEY and CDR2 SMNVEV (reference sequence). The CDR3 length is 15 residues. Deletions cut 5 bases from V and 4 bases from J, with 17 bases between. The CDR3 loop reads CASSEWSSSTTEAFF. The CDR3 DNA is TGTGCCAGCAGTGAGTGGTCATCCTCGACCACTGAAGCTTTCTTT.

In regard to this clonotype: The DNA is left out, because the CDR3 cannot be placed on it with certainty; the CDR3 is given as TCRdb lists it. The rearrangement links TRBV7-3 to TRBJ1-2; TRBD1 was called by the table and not checked on the DNA. The CDR3 is made up of 13 amino acids, end residues included. The germline CDR1 and CDR2 sequences are SGHTA and FQGTGA. The CDR3 loop is CASSFGTGARATF.

V and J are TRBV7-3 and TRBJ2-3, with D perhaps TRBD2 (6 bases). Germline V lookup: CDR1 SGHTA, CDR2 FQGTGA. The CDR3 has 15 residues. V was shortened by 5 bases and J by 4 bases, with 16 bases between the two germline ends. CDR3 loop: CASSPPGVGPDTQYF. In DNA form, the CDR3 reads TGTGCCAGCAGCCCGCCGGGGGTGGGCCCAGATACGCAGTATTTT.

The CDR3 reads CASSPRGAGDYYNEQFF. CDR3 DNA: TGTGCCAGTAGTCCCCGAGGAGCGGGGGATTACTACAATGAGCAGTTCTTC. This chain uses TRBV19 with TRBJ2-1; 8 nucleotides align to TRBD2. Germline V lookup: CDR1 LNHDA, CDR2 SQIVND (reference sequence). V lost 5 bases to trimming and J lost 3 bases; unmatched junction nucleotides: 12. The CDR3 sequence is 17 residues long. Filled out from reference TRBV19 and TRBJ2-1, the complete variable domain reads DGGITQSPKYLFRKEGQNVTLSCEQNLNHDAMYWYRQDPGQGLRLIYYSQIVNDFQKGDIAEGYSVSREKKESFPLTVTSAQKNPTAFYLCASSPRGAGDYYNEQFFGPGTRLTVL.

Points on this clonotype: The missing conserved phenylalanine or tryptophan at the end of this CDR3 makes a read error likely. It is unclear where the CDR3 begins or ends on the DNA, so no DNA is shown, and the CDR3 is as TCRdb lists it. This chain links TRBV20-1 with TRBJ2-2; the table's D call TRBD2 went unverified against the DNA. Counting both end residues, the CDR3 totals 13 amino acids. CDR1 is DFQATT and CDR2 is SNEGSKA in the germline V gene (reference sequence). The CDR3 reads CSALAGERTGELV.

This clonotype was found many times. This chain uses TRBV5-1 with TRBJ1-1; D gene ambiguous. Trimming shortened V by 4 bases and J by 0 bases, and 7 bases separated the two germline ends. The CDR3 is made up of 13 amino acids. Germline-derived CDR1 and CDR2 are SGHRS and YFSETQ. The CDR3 sequence is CASSLSVNTEAFF. The CDR3 DNA sequence: TGCGCCAGCAGCCTGTCCGTGAACACTGAAGCTTTCTTT.

The chain links TRBV20-1 to TRBJ2-5; TRBD2 matches at 9 bases. Trimming cost V 0 bases and J 2 bases; bases outside gene matches: 1. CDR1 and CDR2 (germline): DFQATT, SNEGSKA (reference sequence). The CDR3 runs to 14 residues. DNA of the CDR3: TGCAGTGCTAGAGATACTAGCGGGCAAGAGACCCAGTACTTC. This encodes CSARDTSGQETQYF.

V and J are TRBV4-2 and TRBJ1-2; perhaps TRBD1 as D (5 bases). The ends were cut back, 3 bases at V and 5 bases at J, with 7 bases in the middle. The germline V gene has CDR1 LGHNA and CDR2 YNFKEQ. The CDR3 contains 12 residues. CDR3 coding DNA: TGTGCCAGCAGCCAGGCAGGGTATGGCTACACCTTC. Translating it yields CASSQAGYGYTF.

The table lists this clonotype with a count of one. V and J are TRBV10-1 and TRBJ1-2; D is undetermined. Trimming left V 7 bases short and J 5 bases short, with 20 bases between. The germline V gene has CDR1 WNHNN and CDR2 SYGVQD (reference sequence). This CDR3 region has 15 residues. The CDR3: CASTGIGPESYGYTF. The CDR3 DNA reads as TGCGCCAGCACTGGGATCGGACCTGAATCTTATGGCTACACCTTC.

This clonotype was observed many times. The J gene is TRBJ2-7, the V gene TRBV7-2, with TRBD2 matching 11 bases. Germline V gives CDR1 SGHTA, CDR2 FQGNSA. After removal of 5 bases from V and 2 bases from J, the junction contained 2 bases not matched to a gene. This CDR3 is 14 amino acids long. The CDR3 DNA is TGTGCCAGCAGCCCTAGCGGGGGGCCCTACGAGCAGTACTTC. Amino acid sequence: CASSPSGGPYEQYF. Full variable domain (missing parts from reference TRBV7-2 and TRBJ2-7): GAGVSQSPSNKVTEKGKDVELRCDPISGHTALYWYRQSLGQGLEFLIYFQGNSAPDKSGLPSDRFSAERTGGSVSTLTIQRTQQEDSAVYLCASSPSGGPYEQYFGPGTRLTVT.

This clonotype was picked up a small number of times. The J gene is TRBJ2-2, the V gene TRBV4-3; D is perhaps TRBD2 (5 bases). The CDR3 is made up of 13 amino acids. Germline CDR1 LGHNA, CDR2 YSLEER. V was shortened by 1 base and J by 9 bases, with 9 bases between the two germline ends. CDR3 protein: CASSQGAARELFF. CDR3 DNA: TGCGCCAGCAGCCAAGGAGCGGCCCGGGAGCTGTTTTTT.

This clonotype was counted a few times. The V gene is TRBV12-3 or TRBV12-4, the J gene TRBJ1-1; a weak D match, TRBD1 (5 bases). This CDR3 has 13 residues. Trimming pared 3 bases from V and 7 bases from J, leaving 12 bases between. The CDR3 DNA follows: TGTGCCAGCAGTTTCTCCGGGGGTGGTGAAGCTTTCTTT. Its protein product is CASSFSGGGEAFF.

The chain combines TRBV7-8 with TRBJ1-5, with TRBD1 matching over 9 bases. Trimming at V came to 6 bases and at J to 0 bases, leaving 3 bases not matched to a gene. In germline, CDR1 is SGHVS, CDR2 FQNEAQ. This CDR3 contains 15 residues. The CDR3 spells CASSPDRGSNQPQHF. CDR3 coding DNA: TGTGCCAGCAGTCCGGACAGGGGTAGCAATCAGCCCCAGCATTTT.

This clonotype has a handful of counts. J is TRBJ1-1 and V is TRBV7-2; the D is unclear. V was shortened by 0 bases and J by 0 bases, with 8 bases between the two germline ends. The CDR3 is 15 amino acids. Germline V gene sequence: CDR1 SGHTA, CDR2 FQGNSA. CDR3 sequence reads: CASSLAPGLNTEAFF. The CDR3 DNA reads TGTGCCAGCAGCTTAGCCCCAGGCTTGAACACTGAAGCTTTCTTT.

This clonotype was recorded many times. The genes are TRBV4-3 and TRBJ1-2, with D tentatively TRBD1 (6 bases). Germline V gives CDR1 LGHNA, CDR2 YSLEER. There are 13 residues in the CDR3. V lost 3 bases to trimming and J lost 7 bases, with 12 bases between them. CDR3 in amino acids: CASSHSGELGYTF. The CDR3 DNA sequence: TGCGCCAGCAGCCACTCAGGGGAACTTGGCTACACCTTC.

This clonotype was seen more than once but under ten times. The chain has TRBV28 and TRBJ1-1; D is uncertain. The CDR3 consists of 11 residues. Germline CDR1 reads MDHEN; CDR2 reads SYDVKM. The V end was cut by 3 bases, the J end by 7 bases, with 6 bases between. The CDR3 sequence is CASSLTLEAFF. DNA of the CDR3: TGTGCCAGCAGTTTGACACTTGAAGCTTTCTTT.

This clonotype was seen repeatedly, ten times or more. The chain recombines TRBV4-2 with TRBJ2-4; no clear D gene. The CDR3 length is 16 residues. V lost 1 base and J lost 0, with 10 bases in between. The germline V gene has CDR1 LGHNA and CDR2 YNFKEQ. The CDR3 here is CASSQAWGLAKNIQYF. The CDR3 region has the DNA TGTGCCAGCAGCCAAGCTTGGGGTTTAGCCAAAAACATTCAGTACTTC.

In its sample, this clonotype was seen many times. CDR3 residues: CASRPHQLPTLDTGELFF. CDR3 DNA sequence: TGTGCCAGCAGACCCCACCAGCTCCCAACCCTTGACACCGGGGAGCTGTTTTTT. This rearrangement joins TRBV27 to TRBJ2-2; D remains ambiguous. There are 18 residues in the CDR3. Germline lookup yields CDR1 MNHEY and CDR2 SMNVEV (reference sequence). V was pared by 6 bases and J by 3 bases, with 23 bases between.

This clonotype was recorded at least ten times. V gene TRBV29-1 combines with J gene TRBJ1-1; the D gene is possibly TRBD1 (6 bases). The CDR3 sequence is 14 residues long. Per germline, CDR1 SQVTM and CDR2 ANQGSEA. Trimming removed 4 bases at V and 3 bases at J, with 15 bases between. The CDR3 reads CSVAQGRGYTEAFF. CDR3 coding DNA: TGCAGCGTTGCGCAGGGGAGGGGGTACACTGAAGCTTTCTTT.

Notes on this clonotype: A much larger clone lies a single base off, so this may be a read error. This chain connects TRBV6-6 to TRBJ2-7; 7 positions match TRBD1. The junction had 5 bases not matched to a gene; V was cut back by 8 bases and J by 7 bases. This CDR3 region has 11 residues. CDR1 is MNHNY, CDR2 SVGAGI, per germline (reference sequence). The CDR3 region has the DNA TGTGCCAGCTGTCCGGACAGGGAGCAGTACTTC. It encodes CASCPDREQYF.